This T cell receptor (beta chain) was identified in a study of T-cell memory formation after mild COVID-19. Study context: There were largely donor-specific TCR clusters.

This clonotype was counted between two and nine times. The antigen remains undetermined. TCR alpha and TCR beta cDNA libraries with sample barcodes and UMIs came from 5'RACE using constant-segment primers. One entry per CDR3 protein, called by TCRdb with MiXCR from the 5' RACE reads. Counted here are about 470,000 distinct CDR3 sequences, around 27% occurring once; the ten biggest clones make up about an eighth. The CDR3 extends over 16 amino acids. Germline V gene data show CDR1 as SGHTA and CDR2 as FQGTGA. The V and J ends lost 4 bases and 0 bases, in that order; junction bases with no gene match: 6. Study-wide results and limits: Day 15 to 85 contractors were CD4/CD8 balanced; later expanders leaned CD4+. Of the contracting clones, CD4+ ones lay mainly in CM and EM, and CD8+ ones in EMRA.

This chain connects TRBV7-3 to TRBJ2-3; 8 bases are shared with TRBD1. Sequenced sample: PBMCs or a T cell subset sorted from them (not recorded which). This TCR was recovered from an adult woman who had mild COVID-19 (a few samples of this study predate the infection). Cell type and time point are not known. CDR3 nucleotides: TGTGCCAGCAGCTACACAGGGGGAGATAGCACAGATACGCAGTATTTT. It translates to CASSYTGGDSTDTQYF.